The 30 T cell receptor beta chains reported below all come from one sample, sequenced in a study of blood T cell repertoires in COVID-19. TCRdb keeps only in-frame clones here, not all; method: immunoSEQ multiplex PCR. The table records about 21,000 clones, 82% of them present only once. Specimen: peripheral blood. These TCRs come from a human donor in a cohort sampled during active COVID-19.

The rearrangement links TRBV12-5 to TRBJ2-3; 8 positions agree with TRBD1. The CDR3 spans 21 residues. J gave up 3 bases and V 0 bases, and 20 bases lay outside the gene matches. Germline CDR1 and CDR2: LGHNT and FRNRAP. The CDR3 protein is CASGLVGKWTGTDNQTDTQYF. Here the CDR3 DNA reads TGTGCTAGTGGTTTGGTAGGGAAATGGACAGGGACGGATAATCAGACAGATACGCAGTATTTT.

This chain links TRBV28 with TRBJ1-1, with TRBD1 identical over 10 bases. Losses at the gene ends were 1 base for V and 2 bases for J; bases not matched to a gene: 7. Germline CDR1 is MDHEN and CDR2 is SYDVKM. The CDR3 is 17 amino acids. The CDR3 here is CASSLSTGTGVNTEAFF. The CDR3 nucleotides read TGTGCCAGCAGTTTATCCACCGGGACAGGGGTTAACACTGAAGCTTTCTTT.

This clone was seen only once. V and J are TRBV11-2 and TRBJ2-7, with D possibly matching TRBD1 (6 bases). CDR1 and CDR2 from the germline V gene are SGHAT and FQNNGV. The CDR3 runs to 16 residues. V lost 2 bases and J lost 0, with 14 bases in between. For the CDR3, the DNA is TGTGCCAGCAGCTTACCGGGACACGAACCCTCCTACGAGCAGTACTTC. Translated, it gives CASSLPGHEPSYEQYF. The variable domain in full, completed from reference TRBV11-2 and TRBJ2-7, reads EAGVAQSPRYKIIEKRQSVAFWCNPISGHATLYWYQQILGQGPKLLIQFQNNGVVDDSQLPKDRFSAERLKGVDSTLKIQPAKLEDSAVYLCASSLPGHEPSYEQYFGPGTRLTVT.

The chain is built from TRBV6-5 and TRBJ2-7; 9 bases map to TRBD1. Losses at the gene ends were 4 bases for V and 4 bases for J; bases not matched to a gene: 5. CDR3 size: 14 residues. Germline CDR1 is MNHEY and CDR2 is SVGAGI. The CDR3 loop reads CASSWDRELYEQYF. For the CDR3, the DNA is TGTGCCAGCAGTTGGGACAGGGAGCTTTACGAGCAGTACTTC.

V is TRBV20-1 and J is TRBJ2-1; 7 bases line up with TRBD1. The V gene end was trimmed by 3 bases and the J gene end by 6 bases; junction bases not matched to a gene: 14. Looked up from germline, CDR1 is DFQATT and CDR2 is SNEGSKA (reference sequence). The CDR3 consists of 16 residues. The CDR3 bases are TGCAGTGCTAGTGAACTTACGAGACAGGGAAGCAATGAGCAGTTCTTC. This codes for CSASELTRQGSNEQFF.

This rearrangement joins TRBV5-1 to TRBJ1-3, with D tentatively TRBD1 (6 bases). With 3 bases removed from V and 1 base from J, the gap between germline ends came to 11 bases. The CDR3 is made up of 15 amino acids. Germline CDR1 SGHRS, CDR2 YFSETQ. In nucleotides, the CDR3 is TGCGCCAGCAGCTCAGGGGTTGAGTCTGGAAACACCATATATTTT. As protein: CASSSGVESGNTIYF.

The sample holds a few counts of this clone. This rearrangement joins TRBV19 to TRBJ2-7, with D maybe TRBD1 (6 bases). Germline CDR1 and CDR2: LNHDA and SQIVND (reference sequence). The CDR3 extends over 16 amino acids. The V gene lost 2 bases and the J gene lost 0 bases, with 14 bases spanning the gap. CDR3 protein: CASSINGGHLSYEQYF. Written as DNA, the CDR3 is TGTGCCAGTAGTATAAATGGGGGACACCTCTCCTACGAGCAGTACTTC.

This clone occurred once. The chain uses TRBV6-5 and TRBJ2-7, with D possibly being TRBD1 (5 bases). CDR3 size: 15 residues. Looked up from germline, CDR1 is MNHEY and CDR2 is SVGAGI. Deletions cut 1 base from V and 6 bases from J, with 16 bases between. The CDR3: CASSYFQGRVIEQYF. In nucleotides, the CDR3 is TGTGCCAGCAGTTACTTCCAGGGAAGGGTAATCGAGCAGTACTTC.

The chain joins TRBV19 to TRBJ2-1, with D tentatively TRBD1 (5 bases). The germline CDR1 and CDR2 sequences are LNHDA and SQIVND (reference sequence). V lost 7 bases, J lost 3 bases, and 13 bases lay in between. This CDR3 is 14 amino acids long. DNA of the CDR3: TGTGCCAGTACTAGGGGAAGAGGCTACAATGAGCAGTTCTTC. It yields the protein CASTRGRGYNEQFF.

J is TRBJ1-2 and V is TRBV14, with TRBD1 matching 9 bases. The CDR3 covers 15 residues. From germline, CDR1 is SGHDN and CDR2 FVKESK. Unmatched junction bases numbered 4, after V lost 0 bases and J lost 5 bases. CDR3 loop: CASSQETGGGYGYTF. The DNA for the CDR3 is TGTGCCAGCAGCCAAGAGACAGGGGGAGGATATGGCTACACCTTC.

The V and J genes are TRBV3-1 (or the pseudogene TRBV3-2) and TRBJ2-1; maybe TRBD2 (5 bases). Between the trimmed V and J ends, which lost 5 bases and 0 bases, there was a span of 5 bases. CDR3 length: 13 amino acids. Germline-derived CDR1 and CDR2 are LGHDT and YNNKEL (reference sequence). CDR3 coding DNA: TGTGCCAGCAGCGGGAGCTCCTACAATGAGCAGTTCTTC. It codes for CASSGSSYNEQFF.

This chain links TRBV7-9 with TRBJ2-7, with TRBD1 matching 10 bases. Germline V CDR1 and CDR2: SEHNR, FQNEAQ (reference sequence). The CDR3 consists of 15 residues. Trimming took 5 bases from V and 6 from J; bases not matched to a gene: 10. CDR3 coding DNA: TGTGCCAGCAGCCCCGGGACAGGGGCCACCCGCGAGCAGTACTTC. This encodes CASSPGTGATREQYF. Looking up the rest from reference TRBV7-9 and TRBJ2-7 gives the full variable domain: DTGVSQNPRHKITKRGQNVTFRCDPISEHNRLYWYRQTLGQGPEFLTYFQNEAQLEKSRLLSDRFSAERPKGSFSTLEIQRTEQGDSAMYLCASSPGTGATREQYFGPGTRLTVT.

CDR3 amino acids: CASSLGNTIYF. The DNA for the CDR3 is TGTGCCAGCAGTCTTGGAAACACCATATATTTT. The J gene is TRBJ1-3, the V gene TRBV28; no clear D. V shed 5 bases and J shed 3 bases, with 2 bases lying between them. Per the germline V gene, CDR1 is MDHEN and CDR2 is SYDVKM. The CDR3 spans 11 residues.

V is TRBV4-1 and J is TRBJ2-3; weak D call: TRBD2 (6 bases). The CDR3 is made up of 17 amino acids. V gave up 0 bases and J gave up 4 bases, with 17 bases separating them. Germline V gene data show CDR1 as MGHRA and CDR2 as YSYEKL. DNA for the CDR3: TGCGCCAGCAGCCAAGAGGGACTGGGGAACTTCGCAGATACGCAGTATTTT. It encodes CASSQEGLGNFADTQYF.

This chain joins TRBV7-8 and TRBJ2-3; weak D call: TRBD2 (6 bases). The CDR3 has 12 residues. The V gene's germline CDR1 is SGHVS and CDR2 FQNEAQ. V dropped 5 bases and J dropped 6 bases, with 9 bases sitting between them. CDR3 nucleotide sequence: TGTGCCAGCAGCCCCCGGGGGGATACGCAGTATTTT. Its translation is CASSPRGDTQYF.

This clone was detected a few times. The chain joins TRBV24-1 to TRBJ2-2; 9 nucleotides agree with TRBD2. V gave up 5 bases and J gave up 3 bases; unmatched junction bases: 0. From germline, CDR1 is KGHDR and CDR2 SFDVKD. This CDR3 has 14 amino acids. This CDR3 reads CATSGTSDTGELFF. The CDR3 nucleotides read TGTGCCACCAGTGGGACTAGCGACACCGGGGAGCTGTTTTTT.

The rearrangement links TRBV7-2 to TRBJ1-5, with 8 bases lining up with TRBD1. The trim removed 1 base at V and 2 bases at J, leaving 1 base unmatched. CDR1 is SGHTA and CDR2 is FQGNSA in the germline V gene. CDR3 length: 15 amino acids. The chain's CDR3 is CASSLETGGNQPQHF. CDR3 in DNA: TGTGCCAGCAGCTTAGAGACAGGGGGCAATCAGCCCCAGCATTTT. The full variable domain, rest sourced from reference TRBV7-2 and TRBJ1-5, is GAGVSQSPSNKVTEKGKDVELRCDPISGHTALYWYRQSLGQGLEFLIYFQGNSAPDKSGLPSDRFSAERTGGSVSTLTIQRTQQEDSAVYLCASSLETGGNQPQHFGDGTRLSIL.

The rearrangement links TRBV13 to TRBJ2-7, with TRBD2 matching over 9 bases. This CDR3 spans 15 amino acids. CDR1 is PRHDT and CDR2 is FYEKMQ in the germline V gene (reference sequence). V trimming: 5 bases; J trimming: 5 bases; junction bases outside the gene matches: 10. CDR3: CASSPHRREGDEQYF. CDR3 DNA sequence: TGTGCCAGCAGCCCCCATAGGCGGGAGGGGGACGAGCAGTACTTC.

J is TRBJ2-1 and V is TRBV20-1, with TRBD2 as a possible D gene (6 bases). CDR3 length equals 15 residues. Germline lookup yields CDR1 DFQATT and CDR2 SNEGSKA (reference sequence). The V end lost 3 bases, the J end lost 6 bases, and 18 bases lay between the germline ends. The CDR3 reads CSASGEGGIVNEQFF. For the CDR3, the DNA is TGCAGTGCTAGTGGAGAGGGCGGGATAGTCAATGAGCAGTTCTTC.

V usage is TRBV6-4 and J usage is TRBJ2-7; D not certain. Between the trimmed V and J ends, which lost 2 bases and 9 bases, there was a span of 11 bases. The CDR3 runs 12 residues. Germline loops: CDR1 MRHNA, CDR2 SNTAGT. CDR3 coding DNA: TGTGCCAGCAGTGACGATGGCCGGGTGCAGTACTTC. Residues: CASSDDGRVQYF.

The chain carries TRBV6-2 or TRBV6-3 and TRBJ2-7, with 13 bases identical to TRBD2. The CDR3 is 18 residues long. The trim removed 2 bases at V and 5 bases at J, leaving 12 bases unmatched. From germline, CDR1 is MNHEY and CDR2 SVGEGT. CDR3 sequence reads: CASSYGLAGARRADEQYF. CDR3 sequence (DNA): TGTGCCAGCAGTTACGGACTAGCGGGAGCTAGAAGGGCGGACGAGCAGTACTTC.

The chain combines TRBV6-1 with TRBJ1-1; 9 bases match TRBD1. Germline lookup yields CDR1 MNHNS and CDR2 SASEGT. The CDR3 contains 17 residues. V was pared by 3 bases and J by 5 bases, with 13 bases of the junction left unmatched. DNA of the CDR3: TGTGCCAGCAGTGATTCTACAGGGGGCGCTTCGGGAACTGAAGCTTTCTTT. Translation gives CASSDSTGGASGTEAFF.

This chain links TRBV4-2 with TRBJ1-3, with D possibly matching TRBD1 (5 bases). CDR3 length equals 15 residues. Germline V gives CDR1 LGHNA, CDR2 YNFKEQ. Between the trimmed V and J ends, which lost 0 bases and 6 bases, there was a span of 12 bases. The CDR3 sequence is CASSQDSGLINTIYF. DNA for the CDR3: TGTGCCAGCAGCCAAGATTCAGGGCTAATAAACACCATATATTTT.

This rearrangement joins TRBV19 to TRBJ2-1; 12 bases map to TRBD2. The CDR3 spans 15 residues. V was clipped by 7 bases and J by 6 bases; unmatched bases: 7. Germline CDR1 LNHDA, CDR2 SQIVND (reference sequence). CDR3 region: CASTPLAGGGNEQFF. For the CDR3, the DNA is TGTGCCAGTACTCCGCTAGCGGGAGGGGGCAATGAGCAGTTCTTC. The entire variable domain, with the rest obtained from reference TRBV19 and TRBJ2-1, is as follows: DGGITQSPKYLFRKEGQNVTLSCEQNLNHDAMYWYRQDPGQGLRLIYYSQIVNDFQKGDIAEGYSVSREKKESFPLTVTSAQKNPTAFYLCASTPLAGGGNEQFFGPGTRLTVL.

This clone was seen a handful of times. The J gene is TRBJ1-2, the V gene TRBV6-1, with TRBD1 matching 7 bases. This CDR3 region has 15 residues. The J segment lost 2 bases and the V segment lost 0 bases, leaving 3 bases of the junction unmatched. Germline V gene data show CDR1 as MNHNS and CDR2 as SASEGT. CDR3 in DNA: TGTGCCAGCAGTGAAGCGCCGGGACAGAACTATGGCTACACCTTC. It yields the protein CASSEAPGQNYGYTF.

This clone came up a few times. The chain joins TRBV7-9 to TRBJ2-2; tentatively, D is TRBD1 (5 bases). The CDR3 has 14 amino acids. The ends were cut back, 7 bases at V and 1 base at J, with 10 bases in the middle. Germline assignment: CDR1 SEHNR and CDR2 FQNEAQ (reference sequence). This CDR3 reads CASTFDRNTGELFF. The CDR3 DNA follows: TGTGCCAGCACCTTCGACAGGAACACCGGGGAGCTGTTTTTT.

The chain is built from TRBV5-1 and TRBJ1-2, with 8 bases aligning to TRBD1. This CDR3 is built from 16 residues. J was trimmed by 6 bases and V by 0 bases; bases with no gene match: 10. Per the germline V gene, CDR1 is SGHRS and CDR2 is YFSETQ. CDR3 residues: CASSLATAGGIDGYTF. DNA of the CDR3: TGCGCCAGCAGCTTGGCCACGGCAGGGGGCATAGATGGCTACACCTTC.

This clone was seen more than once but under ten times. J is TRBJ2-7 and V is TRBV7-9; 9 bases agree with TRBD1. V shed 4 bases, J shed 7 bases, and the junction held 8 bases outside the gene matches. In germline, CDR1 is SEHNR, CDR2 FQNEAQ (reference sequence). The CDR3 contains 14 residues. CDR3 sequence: CASSYELQGAEQYF. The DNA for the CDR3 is TGTGCCAGCAGCTATGAATTACAGGGGGCTGAGCAGTACTTC.

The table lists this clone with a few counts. The CDR3 nucleotides read TGTGCCAGCAGCTTAGCGGGTGCTGGGAGCGCCGAGCAGTACTTC. Translated, it gives CASSLAGAGSAEQYF. The chain carries TRBV7-9 and TRBJ2-7; D may be TRBD2 (5 bases). Between the trimmed V and J ends, which lost 0 bases and 6 bases, there was a span of 15 bases. CDR3 length equals 15 residues. The germline CDR1 and CDR2 sequences are SEHNR and FQNEAQ (reference sequence). The entire variable domain, with the rest obtained from reference TRBV7-9 and TRBJ2-7, is as follows: DTGVSQNPRHKITKRGQNVTFRCDPISEHNRLYWYRQTLGQGPEFLTYFQNEAQLEKSRLLSDRFSAERPKGSFSTLEIQRTEQGDSAMYLCASSLAGAGSAEQYFGPGTRLTVT.

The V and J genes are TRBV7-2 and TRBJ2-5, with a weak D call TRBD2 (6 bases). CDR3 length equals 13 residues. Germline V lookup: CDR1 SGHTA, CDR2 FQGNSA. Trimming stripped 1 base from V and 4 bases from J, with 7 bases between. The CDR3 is CASSLVGGETQYF. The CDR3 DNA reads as TGTGCCAGCAGCTTAGTCGGGGGAGAGACCCAGTACTTC.